Following are 15 T cell receptor beta chains from one sample sequenced in a study of OX40 agonist ivuxolimab in advanced cancers. Generated by immunoSEQ multiplex PCR, the TCRdb table keeps only in-frame clones and is missing some. The data show under 75,000 clones, with approximately 91% seen just once and roughly 0.69% held by the top ten. The sequencing here drew on CD4+ or CD8+ T cells sorted from blood, taken in a trial of the OX40 agonist ivuxolimab. The receptors shown here come from an adult with an advanced solid tumor such as melanoma, head and neck, liver or kidney cancer.

The rearrangement joins TRBV29-1 to TRBJ1-4, with D possibly TRBD1 on 5 matching bases. The CDR3 spans 14 residues. V was cut by 4 bases and J by 8 bases, with 17 bases left in between. Germline-derived CDR1 and CDR2 are SQVTM and ANQGSEA. CDR3: CSVVSPGLNEKLFF. In DNA form, the CDR3 reads TGCAGCGTTGTCTCTCCGGGACTCAACGAAAAACTGTTTTTT.

This chain links TRBV19 with TRBJ1-1; TRBD1 matches at 7 bases. The CDR3 has 14 amino acids. CDR1 is LNHDA, CDR2 SQIVND, per germline (reference sequence). V was clipped by 3 bases and J by 4 bases; unmatched bases: 5. CDR3 in DNA: TGTGCCAGTAGTATTCACAGGGGAGGCACTGAAGCTTTCTTT. This codes for CASSIHRGGTEAFF. Using reference TRBV19 and TRBJ1-1 for the parts outside the CDR3, the full variable domain is DGGITQSPKYLFRKEGQNVTLSCEQNLNHDAMYWYRQDPGQGLRLIYYSQIVNDFQKGDIAEGYSVSREKKESFPLTVTSAQKNPTAFYLCASSIHRGGTEAFFGQGTRLTVV.

The CDR3 nucleotides read TGTGCCAGCTCTCGGACGGGACAGGATCTTGGCTACACCTTC. Its translation: CASSRTGQDLGYTF. The rearrangement joins TRBV18 to TRBJ1-2, with 8 nucleotides matching TRBD1. The germline V gene has CDR1 KGHSH and CDR2 LQKENI. This CDR3 is 14 amino acids long. Unmatched junction bases numbered 10, after V lost 6 bases and J lost 7 bases.

The gene calls are TRBV30 and TRBJ1-1, with 7 bases matching TRBD1. This CDR3 spans 14 amino acids. Germline V gene lookup returns CDR1 GTSNPN and CDR2 SVGIG (reference sequence). The ends lost 0 bases at V and 1 base at J; junction bases unmatched: 2. The CDR3 region has the DNA TGTGCCTGGAGTGTCCAGGGGGGGAACACTGAAGCTTTCTTT. This translates into CAWSVQGGNTEAFF.

V is TRBV9 and J is TRBJ1-2; D gene uncertain. In germline, CDR1 is SGDLS, CDR2 YYNGEE. Between the trimmed V and J ends, which lost 0 bases and 8 bases, there was a span of 20 bases. The CDR3 loop spans 16 amino acids. The chain's CDR3 is CASSVGGAAPPWGYTF. CDR3 coding DNA: TGTGCCAGCAGCGTAGGGGGAGCCGCACCCCCGTGGGGCTACACCTTC. Supplemented by reference TRBV9 and TRBJ1-2, the full variable domain reads DSGVTQTPKHLITATGQRVTLRCSPRSGDLSVYWYQQSLDQGLQFLIQYYNGEERAKGNILERFSAQQFPDLHSELNLSSLELGDSALYFCASSVGGAAPPWGYTFGSGTRLTVV.

The chain carries TRBV5-1 and TRBJ2-3, with D tentatively TRBD1 (6 bases). Germline CDR1 reads SGHRS; CDR2 reads YFSETQ. The ends were cut back, 0 bases at V and 6 bases at J, with 14 bases in the middle. This CDR3 has 15 residues. CDR3 DNA sequence: TGCGCCAGCAGCTTGGACAGGGCAGAGGTGGATACGCAGTATTTT. Translated: CASSLDRAEVDTQYF. Based on the CDR3 plus reference TRBV5-1 and TRBJ2-3, the full variable domain is KAGVTQTPRYLIKTRGQQVTLSCSPISGHRSVSWYQQTPGQGLQFLFEYFSETQRNKGNFPGRFSGRQFSNSRSEMNVSTLELGDSALYLCASSLDRAEVDTQYFGPGTRLTVL.

This sequence joins TRBV4-2 and TRBJ2-7; maybe TRBD1 (6 bases). CDR3 size: 16 residues. Trimming pared 0 bases from V and 5 bases from J, leaving 17 bases between. The germline V gene encodes CDR1 LGHNA and CDR2 YNFKEQ. CDR3 nucleotide sequence: TGTGCCAGCAGCCAAGAGGTACAGGGAACCGGGAACGAGCAGTACTTC. It is translated as CASSQEVQGTGNEQYF.

The chain recombines TRBV30 with TRBJ1-3; D remains ambiguous. Germline CDR1 is GTSNPN and CDR2 is SVGIG (reference sequence). This CDR3 region has 12 residues. Between the trimmed V and J ends, which lost 7 bases and 0 bases, there was a span of 7 bases. DNA of the CDR3: TGTGCCTCTGCCCCCTCTGGAAACACCATATATTTT. Amino acid sequence: CASAPSGNTIYF.

The rearrangement joins TRBV23-1 to TRBJ2-5; D gene ambiguous. TRBV23-1 is an ORF for which the function is uncertain. This CDR3 has 16 amino acids. V was clipped by 4 bases and J by 0 bases, with 15 bases between them. The CDR3 sequence is CASSLYPWRNQETQYF. The CDR3 region has the DNA TGCGCCAGCAGTCTATACCCCTGGAGAAACCAAGAGACCCAGTACTTC.

This clone was counted once. V is TRBV6-5 and J is TRBJ1-1; D is ambiguous. CDR1 MNHEY and CDR2 SVGAGI come from the germline V gene. The CDR3 is 16 amino acids. V shed 2 bases and J shed 1 base, with 14 bases lying between them. CDR3 DNA sequence: TGTGCCAGCAGTTACGCAGGTTCCAAGGCGAACACTGAAGCTTTCTTT. Translating gives CASSYAGSKANTEAFF.

V gene TRBV5-1 combines with J gene TRBJ1-4; D is unclear. The V end was cut by 0 bases, the J end by 4 bases, with 4 bases between. The CDR3 is 13 amino acids. CDR1 is SGHRS, CDR2 YFSETQ, per germline. The CDR3 protein is CASSLAYNEKLFF. CDR3 bases: TGCGCCAGCAGCTTGGCCTATAATGAAAAACTGTTTTTT. Together with reference TRBV5-1 and TRBJ1-4, the CDR3 gives the full variable domain: KAGVTQTPRYLIKTRGQQVTLSCSPISGHRSVSWYQQTPGQGLQFLFEYFSETQRNKGNFPGRFSGRQFSNSRSEMNVSTLELGDSALYLCASSLAYNEKLFFGSGTQLSVL.

The chain joins TRBV7-8 to TRBJ2-5; D unresolved. Germline CDR1 reads SGHVS; CDR2 reads FQNEAQ. V dropped 1 base and J dropped 5 bases, with 14 bases sitting between them. There are 15 residues in the CDR3. CDR3 nucleotide sequence: TGTGCCAGCAGCTTAGTTAACCGAAACGGGGAGACCCAGTACTTC. This sequence encodes CASSLVNRNGETQYF.

This clone was recorded only once. The J gene is TRBJ1-6, the V gene TRBV6-6, with a possible D match to TRBD1 (6 bases). CDR3 size: 15 residues. Germline V gives CDR1 MNHNY, CDR2 SVGAGI (reference sequence). Trimming left V 7 bases short and J 10 bases short, with 20 bases between. CDR3 loop: CASTRFDRTGSPLHF. In nucleotides, the CDR3 is TGTGCCAGCACCCGCTTCGACAGGACGGGATCACCCCTCCACTTT.

The chain is built from TRBV9 and TRBJ2-5, with 11 bases identical to TRBD1. Germline trimming cut 4 bases from V and 4 bases from J; bases unmatched to any gene: 6. Germline CDR1 SGDLS, CDR2 YYNGEE. There are 15 residues in the CDR3. The CDR3 region is CASSTGQGVGETQYF. CDR3 DNA: TGTGCCAGCAGCACGGGACAGGGGGTAGGAGAGACCCAGTACTTC.

This clone was seen a handful of times. This chain uses TRBV5-1 with TRBJ2-5; D ambiguous. Germline V gives CDR1 SGHRS, CDR2 YFSETQ. V was clipped by 5 bases and J by 5 bases, with 10 bases between them. CDR3 size: 12 residues. CDR3 loop: CASRGFSETQYF. The CDR3 bases are TGCGCCAGCAGGGGGTTCTCGGAGACCCAGTACTTC. The entire variable domain, with the rest obtained from reference TRBV5-1 and TRBJ2-5, is as follows: KAGVTQTPRYLIKTRGQQVTLSCSPISGHRSVSWYQQTPGQGLQFLFEYFSETQRNKGNFPGRFSGRQFSNSRSEMNVSTLELGDSALYLCASRGFSETQYFGPGTRLLVL.